The 25 T cell receptor delta chains in this list originate from one sample, sequenced in a study of Vδ1+ human thymocytes (dated by TCRdb to 2016 to 2018). What the authors observed across the whole study: The thymic TRG and TRD repertoires appeared highly polyclonal, with Gaussian CDR3 length distributions, in contrast to the oligoclonal repertoires of peripheral blood.

Reads for this sample came from an Illumina MiSeq. RNA extraction was carried out with the RNeasy mini kit, and reverse transcription was then done using Superscript III. To generate the CDR3 amplicons, a multiplex PCR was run using pooled V-gene forward primers together with a constant-region reverse primer that carried Illumina adaptor overhangs. TCRdb recomputed clones from the public reads with CATT; identical DNA rows were then combined. For this sample the table gives some 23,000 delta-chain clones, of which around 32% were detected only once. The ten largest clones add up to about 1.4% of the sample. The antigens of these receptors remain unknown. The sample comprised Vdelta1+ gamma-delta thymocytes from the thymus. The sample's cell subset or site label is to be understood as: FACS-sorted CD3+ TCRalphabeta- TCRVdelta1+ TCRVdelta2- thymocytes. These receptors were collected from a boy under two years old who had congenital heart surgery.

The rearrangement links TRDV1 to TRDJ1, with 7 bases lining up with TRDD3. The germline CDR1 and CDR2 sequences are TSWWSYY and QGS. J gave up 7 bases and V 4 bases, and 24 bases lay outside the gene matches. The CDR3 has 19 amino acids. The CDR3 DNA follows: TGTGCTCTTGGGGCGAAGGGGGTTTGGGGGAAACGCCGAGGGGTTAAACTCATCTTT. It is translated as CALGAKGVWGKRRGVKLIF.

The J gene is TRDJ1, the V gene TRDV1; 12 bases match TRDD3. V was clipped by 4 bases and J by 3 bases; unmatched bases: 18. Germline CDR1 TSWWSYY, CDR2 QGS. CDR3 length: 20 residues. The CDR3 reads CALGVGGILGDTESPDKLIF. DNA for the CDR3: TGTGCTCTTGGGGTAGGGGGTATACTGGGGGATACCGAGAGCCCCGATAAACTCATCTTT.

On this clone: A much larger clone sits a single nucleotide away, making a read error possible. The chain joins TRDV1 to TRDJ1, with no clear D. Germline V gene data show CDR1 as TSWWSYY and CDR2 as QGS. The V and J ends lost 1 base and 1 base respectively, with 16 bases between them. This CDR3 comprises 17 residues. The DNA for the CDR3 is TGTGCTCTTGGGGAACCCTTTCACCTTGGTCGCACCGATAAACTCATCTTT. It yields the protein CALGEPFHLGRTDKLIF.

Points on this clone: Other nucleotide sequences from this sample produce the same CDR3. The chain combines TRDV1 with TRDJ1, with 12 bases matching TRDD3. Trimming removed 3 bases from V and 0 bases from J; junction bases left unmatched: 14. This CDR3 has 20 residues. Germline V lookup: CDR1 TSWWSYY, CDR2 QGS. In DNA, the CDR3 is TGTGCTCTTGGGGATGGCCCTGGGGGATACGCGGGGGAAAACACCGATAAACTCATCTTT. It is translated as CALGDGPGGYAGENTDKLIF.

This rearrangement joins TRDV1 to TRDJ1; TRDD3 agrees at 7 bases. This CDR3 has 19 residues. Germline values: CDR1 TSWWSYY, CDR2 QGS. With 8 bases clipped from V and 0 bases from J, the junction kept 21 bases outside the gene matches. The CDR3 region has the DNA TGTGCTCTTTCTCAGGTCTTCCACGAGTACTGGGGATACACCGATAAACTCATCTTT. Its protein product is CALSQVFHEYWGYTDKLIF.

The V and J genes are TRDV1 and TRDJ1, with 10 bases fitting TRDD3. The V gene's germline CDR1 is TSWWSYY and CDR2 QGS. This CDR3 is built from 20 residues. Trimming cost V 5 bases and J 0 bases; bases outside gene matches: 18. The CDR3 sequence is CALGPQWDWGMESNTDKLIF. Written as DNA, the CDR3 is TGTGCTCTTGGGCCCCAATGGGACTGGGGGATGGAATCAAACACCGATAAACTCATCTTT.

The table lists this clone with a few counts. The junction shows a germline mismatch at one end, possibly a read error. The chain couples TRDV1 to TRDJ1; 8 positions agree with TRDD3. The CDR3 contains 19 residues. Looked up from germline, CDR1 is TSWWSYY and CDR2 is QGS. The DNA of the CDR3 is TGTGCTCTTGGGGAACTAGGGCTGGGGGAAACAAAGCAACACGATAAACTCACCTTT. Protein: CALGELGLGETKQHDKLTF.

At least ten counts were recorded for this clone. This chain connects TRDV1 to TRDJ1, with 8 nucleotides matching TRDD3. Germline assignment: CDR1 TSWWSYY and CDR2 QGS. V gave up 1 base and J gave up 2 bases; unmatched junction bases: 18. This CDR3 has 20 amino acids. The CDR3 sequence: CALGEPHFQGILGGTDKLIF. CDR3 DNA: TGTGCTCTTGGGGAACCCCATTTCCAGGGGATACTCGGGGGTACCGATAAACTCATCTTT.

This sequence joins TRDV1 and TRDJ1, with TRDD3 matching 12 bases. Unmatched junction bases numbered 23, after V lost 3 bases and J lost 3 bases. Germline assignment: CDR1 TSWWSYY and CDR2 QGS. This CDR3 comprises 22 residues. CDR3 region: CALGEVFLPSPGGYDLADKLIF. CDR3 nucleotides: TGTGCTCTTGGGGAGGTGTTCCTACCGTCTCCTGGGGGATACGATCTAGCCGATAAACTCATCTTT.

The genes are TRDV1 and TRDJ1, with D unresolved. V shed 5 bases and J shed 6 bases, with 19 bases lying between them. Germline V gives CDR1 TSWWSYY, CDR2 QGS. This CDR3 comprises 15 residues. In DNA form, the CDR3 reads TGTGCTCTTGGGAACCCGTTTCCGACAAGTTATAAACTCATCTTT. Protein sequence: CALGNPFPTSYKLIF.

A remark on this clone: A far larger clone is a single base away, which makes a read error likely. Additional DNA sequences in this sample encode the identical CDR3. V and J are TRDV2 and TRDJ3; D uncertain. Trimming removed 4 bases from V and 0 bases from J, with 21 bases in between. This CDR3 region has 20 residues. Germline V gives CDR1 GEAIGNYY, CDR2 EKD. CDR3: CACETVGDPSSSWDTRQMFF. CDR3 coding DNA: TGTGCCTGTGAGACTGTGGGAGACCCCTCGAGCTCCTGGGACACCCGACAGATGTTTTTC.

This clone was seen a few times. The V call is TRDV1, the J call TRDJ1, with 9 bases matching TRDD3. CDR3 length equals 19 residues. V lost 2 bases and J lost 3; bases outside the gene matches: 16. Germline V gene sequence: CDR1 TSWWSYY, CDR2 QGS. CDR3 DNA: TGTGCTCTTGGGGAAAGAGTTGTCGGGGGATACTCGGCTCCCGATAAACTCATCTTT. It codes for CALGERVVGGYSAPDKLIF.

Concerning this clone: The same CDR3 also results from other DNA sequences found in this sample. This rearrangement joins TRDV1 to TRDJ1, with TRDD3 matching 9 bases. Germline CDR1 TSWWSYY, CDR2 QGS. V lost 3 bases and J lost 0; bases outside the gene matches: 38. The CDR3 is 27 amino acids. Here the CDR3 DNA reads TGTGCTCTTGGGGAGCCGAAGGGGCCTACCCGGTACTGGGGGACACGAGACAAAGTCACATACACCGATAAACTCATCTTT. Its translation: CALGEPKGPTRYWGTRDKVTYTDKLIF.

The rearrangement links TRDV1 to TRDJ1, with D perhaps matching TRDD2 (5 bases). The V end lost 0 bases, the J end lost 0 bases, and 14 bases lay between the germline ends. The CDR3 totals 17 residues. CDR1 is TSWWSYY and CDR2 is QGS in the germline V gene. Here the CDR3 DNA reads TGTGCTCTTGGGGAACTCGAGCCCTTCTGGTACACCGATAAACTCATCTTT. Its translation is CALGELEPFWYTDKLIF.

This clone came up a few times. This chain uses TRDV1 with TRDJ1, with D possibly being TRDD3 (6 bases). Germline CDR1 and CDR2: TSWWSYY and QGS. CDR3 length equals 16 residues. Deletions cut 1 base from V and 1 base from J, with 13 bases between. CDR3 nucleotide sequence: TGTGCTCTTGGGGAACCCGGGATGGGGGGCACCGATAAACTCATCTTT. The encoded protein is CALGEPGMGGTDKLIF.

This clone was found a few times. The chain uses TRDV1 and TRDJ1, with 10 bases aligning to TRDD3. The V segment lost 4 bases and the J segment 0 bases; nucleotides outside the gene matches: 11. Per the germline V gene, CDR1 is TSWWSYY and CDR2 is QGS. The CDR3 is made up of 18 amino acids. CDR3 sequence: CALGAFPTGDTYTDKLIF. The CDR3, as DNA: TGTGCTCTTGGGGCCTTTCCTACGGGGGATACGTACACCGATAAACTCATCTTT.

This clone turned up a few times. The chain combines TRDV1 with TRDJ1; 9 bases are shared with TRDD3. V gave up 8 bases and J gave up 4 bases; unmatched junction bases: 20. The CDR3 sequence is 18 residues long. Per the germline V gene, CDR1 is TSWWSYY and CDR2 is QGS. CDR3 nucleotides: TGTGCTCTTCGTTCCGGGACCGGGGATACGCGTAGCGTCGATAAACTCATCTTT. Its protein product is CALRSGTGDTRSVDKLIF.

A few counts support this clone. V and J are TRDV1 and TRDJ1; 10 nucleotides align to TRDD3. With 9 bases clipped from V and 7 bases from J, the junction kept 29 bases outside the gene matches. Per the germline V gene, CDR1 is TSWWSYY and CDR2 is QGS. The length of the CDR3 is 20 residues. CDR3 protein: CALNPLPPSSVLGDYGKLIF. CDR3 DNA sequence: TGTGCTCTCAACCCTCTACCTCCTTCCTCGGTACTGGGGGATTACGGTAAACTCATCTTT.

This clone was seen a handful of times. This rearrangement joins TRDV1 to TRDJ1, with 8 nucleotides matching TRDD2. Per the germline V gene, CDR1 is TSWWSYY and CDR2 is QGS. The CDR3 runs to 23 residues. Trimming removed 0 bases from V and 0 bases from J; junction bases left unmatched: 24. The CDR3 spells CALGELSVFLRSSLSGYTDKLIF. In nucleotides, the CDR3 is TGTGCTCTTGGGGAACTCAGCGTCTTCCTACGGTCGTCCCTCTCTGGCTACACCGATAAACTCATCTTT.

This clone was counted between two and nine times. The same CDR3 is also encoded by other DNA sequences in this sample. The chain is built from TRDV1 and TRDJ1, with TRDD3 identical over 13 bases. Germline V gene lookup returns CDR1 TSWWSYY and CDR2 QGS. The CDR3 runs 23 residues. Trimming cost V 0 bases and J 2 bases; bases outside gene matches: 21. The CDR3 DNA reads as TGTGCTCTTGGGGAACTATTTCTCCTAGAAGGGACTGGGGGATACGAGGGAACCGATAAACTCATCTTT. Translated: CALGELFLLEGTGGYEGTDKLIF.

The chain employs TRDV1 and TRDJ1; D not resolved. Germline loops: CDR1 TSWWSYY, CDR2 QGS. This CDR3 is built from 17 residues. V gave up 3 bases and J gave up 0 bases, with 17 bases separating them. CDR3 sequence (DNA): TGTGCTCTTGGGGACCCCGTCGGGTACTACTACACCGATAAACTCATCTTT. The encoded protein is CALGDPVGYYYTDKLIF.

Only a few counts were recorded for this clone. A much larger clone differs by one base, so this may be a read error. The J gene is TRDJ1, the V gene TRDV2; maybe TRDD2 (5 bases). Looked up from germline, CDR1 is GEAIGNYY and CDR2 is EKD. With 5 bases removed from V and 0 bases from J, the gap between germline ends came to 15 bases. The CDR3 is 15 amino acids. The CDR3 loop reads CACVLDFPYTDKLIF. The CDR3 DNA is TGTGCCTGTGTTTTGGACTTCCCGTACACCGATAAACTCATCTTT.

This clone appeared once. This may come from a read error, since a much larger clone is one base off. This sequence joins TRDV2 and TRDJ1, with D maybe TRDD3 (8 bases). V was clipped by 3 bases and J by 9 bases, with 31 bases between them. The germline CDR1 and CDR2 sequences are GEAIGNYY and EKD. This CDR3 spans 18 amino acids. This chain's CDR3 is CACDLPSSELTGGPQLIF. CDR3 bases: TGTGCCTGTGACCTCCCTTCCTCAGAGCTTACTGGGGGCCCCCAACTCATCTTT.

This rearrangement joins TRDV1 to TRDJ1, with TRDD3 matching over 8 bases. The CDR3 is 17 residues long. Germline CDR1 is TSWWSYY and CDR2 is QGS. The CDR3 nucleotides are TGTGCCGTTGGGACCCCCACTACTGGGGGTCCAACCGATAAACTCATCTTT. It translates to CAVGTPTTGGPTDKLIF.

This clone was seen more than once but under ten times. The gene calls are TRDV1 and TRDJ1, with TRDD3 matching over 12 bases. CDR1 TSWWSYY and CDR2 QGS come from the germline V gene. This CDR3 region has 17 residues. The junction had 5 bases not matched to a gene; V was cut back by 0 bases and J by 3 bases. The CDR3 DNA reads as TGTGCTCTTGGGGAACTGAAGACTGGGGGATACCCCGATAAACTCATCTTT. Protein sequence: CALGELKTGGYPDKLIF.